Listed below are T cell receptor beta chains from one sample, sequenced in a study of cytotoxic CD8 clonotypes in ibrutinib-treated CLL. TCRdb's copy holds only in-frame clones and misses some; the assay was immunoSEQ multiplex PCR. The data show hundreds of thousands of clones, under 80% seen once. Sequencing was performed on PBMCs, taken after 24 months of ibrutinib treatment. Receptors were obtained from a human donor with chronic lymphocytic leukemia. CDR3s leave out the opening cysteine and the closing phenylalanine or tryptophan. The order of the fields is V gene, CDR3 protein.

>TRBV7-9
ASSRHSGDTQY
>TRBV29-1
SAIKTGMNIQY
>TRBV11-2
ASSPLGKEDTQY
>TRBV4-1
ASSQEGWTGHHEQY
>TRBV11-3
ASSSGQGSTDTYEQY
>TRBV18
ASSPPSGDEQF
>TRBV28
ASSGTVLNEQF
>TRBV9
ASSVGTGLREQY
>TRBV6-6
ASVGRISDYGYT
>TRBV19
ASSGGETQY
>TRBV5-1
ASSLSGSTGGYT
>TRBV18
ASSPDRGPYIQY
>TRBV6-6
ASTIASRSYEQY
>TRBV5-1
ASSLDRAKNEQF
>TRBV7-8
ASSLKLGHGDEKLF
>TRBV2
ASSADHSGANVLT
>TRBV7-3
ASSFDDSREQY
>TRBV4-3
ASSQPSAGGEQF
>TRBV6-5
ASSYSGSVYEQY
>TRBV4-2
ASSQERALSYNEQF
>TRBV5-1
ASREGSLAF
>TRBV4-2
ASSQTGTSGTYNEQF
>TRBV7-2
ASSLWREGSNEQY
>TRBV11-3
ASSSLGETDNEQF
>TRBV5-1
ASSLAAQANEKLF
>TRBV7-2
ASSLERLYEQY
>TRBV2
ASSEQRGASSYNEQF
>TRBV13
ASSLAVPGESQY
>TRBV9
ASSIRTGGGNTIY
>TRBV28
ASSPPGGQPQH
>TRBV7-2
ASSADGRVGQPQH
>TRBV28
ASSFRDRISYEQY
>TRBV28
ASSPGDREKKLF
>TRBV11-2
ASSLFTQIGTGELF
>TRBV9
ASSVSSGSYEQY
>TRBV11-2
ASSLEAGPSYEQY
>TRBV25-1
ASSASGGGLIETQY
>TRBV28
ASSLLAGASTGELF
>TRBV18
ASSPAQTYEQY
>TRBV19
ASSLQGEWQETQY
>TRBV9
ASSVGGAHQPQH
>TRBV21-1
ASSIDLRGTIYYEQY
>TRBV11-1
ASSPGTVTGITEAF
>TRBV2
ASSEAREQY
>TRBV6-6
ASRLPGVEEKLF
>TRBV29-1
SVRSGLAPEQY
>TRBV7-9
ASSFTRALVEQY
>TRBV5-4
ASSLVLAGALETQY
>TRBV5-6
ASSFHSAGDRTDTQY
>TRBV7-8
ASSSGPLAAQY
>TRBV4-3
ASSQRGGANTGELF
>TRBV10-2
ASSRETGKAYNEQF
>TRBV2
ASSETTGGTDTQY
>TRBV29-1
SVRGQMNTEAF
>TRBV7-9
ASTWGQTNTGELF
>TRBV7-2
ASTRQGINYGYT
>TRBV27
ASSPGQGGYT